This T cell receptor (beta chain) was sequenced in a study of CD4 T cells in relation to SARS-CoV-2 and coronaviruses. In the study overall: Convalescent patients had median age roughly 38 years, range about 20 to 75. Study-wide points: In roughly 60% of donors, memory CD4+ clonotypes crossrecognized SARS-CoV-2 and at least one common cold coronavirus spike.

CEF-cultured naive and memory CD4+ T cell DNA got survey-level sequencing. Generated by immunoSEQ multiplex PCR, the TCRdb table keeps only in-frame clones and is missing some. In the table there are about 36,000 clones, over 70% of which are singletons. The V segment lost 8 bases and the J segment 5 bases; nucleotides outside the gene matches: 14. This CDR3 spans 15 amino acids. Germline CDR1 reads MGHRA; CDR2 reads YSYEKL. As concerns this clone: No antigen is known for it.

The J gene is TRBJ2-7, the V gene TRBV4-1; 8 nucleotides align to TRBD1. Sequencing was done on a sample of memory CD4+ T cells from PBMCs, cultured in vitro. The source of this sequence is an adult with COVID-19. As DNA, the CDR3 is TGCGCCAGCGGCAAGACAGGGGACAGAAGGGACGAGCAGTACTTC. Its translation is CASGKTGDRRDEQYF.